This T cell receptor beta chain was obtained from a study of T cell responses to AZD1222 COVID-19 vaccine. On this clone itself: Its matching antigen is unknown.

Researchers grouped second doses given at about 4 or about 12 weeks into one pool. General observations from the study: Spike-specific TCR repertoires showed rising breadth and depth after two AZD1222 doses. Dominant CD4 TCR responses targeted spike regions 160-218 and 743-854.

Germline-derived CDR1 and CDR2 are LGHDT and YNNKEL (reference sequence). The CDR3 runs to 15 residues. V lost 4 bases and J lost 3, with 13 bases in between. This table comes from immunoSEQ multiplex PCR, and its TCRdb copy is limited to in-frame clones, with some not included. The data show 95,000 to 110,000 clones, just over 90% seen once. The clonotype was recovered from an adult who received the AZD1222 COVID-19 vaccine. Sequencing was performed on peripheral blood, taken 28 days after the second AZD1222 dose. This chain links TRBV3-1 (or the pseudogene TRBV3-2) with TRBJ2-1; D is uncertain. The CDR3 coding sequence is TGTGCCAGCAGCCTCGGATGGGTGGACTACAATGAGCAGTTCTTC. It codes for CASSLGWVDYNEQFF.